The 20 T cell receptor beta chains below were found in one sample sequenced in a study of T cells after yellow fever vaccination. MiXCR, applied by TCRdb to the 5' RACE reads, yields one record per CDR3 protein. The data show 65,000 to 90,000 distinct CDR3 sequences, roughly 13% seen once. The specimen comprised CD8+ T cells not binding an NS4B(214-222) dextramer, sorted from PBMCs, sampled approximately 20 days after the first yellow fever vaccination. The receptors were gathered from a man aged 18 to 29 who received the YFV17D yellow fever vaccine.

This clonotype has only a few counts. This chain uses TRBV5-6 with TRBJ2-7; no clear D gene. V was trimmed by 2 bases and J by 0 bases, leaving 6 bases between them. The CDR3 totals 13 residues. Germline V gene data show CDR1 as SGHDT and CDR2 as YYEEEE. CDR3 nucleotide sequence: TGTGCCAGCAGCTTACGGAGCTCCTACGAGCAGTACGTC. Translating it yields CASSLRSSYEQYV.

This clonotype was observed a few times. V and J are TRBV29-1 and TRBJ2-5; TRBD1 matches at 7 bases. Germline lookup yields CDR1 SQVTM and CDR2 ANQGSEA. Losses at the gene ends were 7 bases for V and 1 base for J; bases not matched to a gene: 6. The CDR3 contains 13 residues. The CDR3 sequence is CSARTGLQETQYF. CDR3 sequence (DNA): TGCAGCGCTCGGACAGGCCTCCAAGAGACCCAGTACTTC.

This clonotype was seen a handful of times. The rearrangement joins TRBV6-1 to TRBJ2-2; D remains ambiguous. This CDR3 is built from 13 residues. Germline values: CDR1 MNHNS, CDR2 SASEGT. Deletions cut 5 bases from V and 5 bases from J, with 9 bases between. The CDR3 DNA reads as TGTGCCAGCAGTAAAGGGATTACCGGGGAGCTGTTTTTT. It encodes CASSKGITGELFF.

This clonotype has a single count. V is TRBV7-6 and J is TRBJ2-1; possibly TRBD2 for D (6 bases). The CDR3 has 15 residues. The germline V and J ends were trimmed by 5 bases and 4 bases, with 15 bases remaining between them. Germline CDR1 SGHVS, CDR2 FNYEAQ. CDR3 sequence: CASSPLAALYNEQFF. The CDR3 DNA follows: TGTGCCAGCAGCCCGTTAGCGGCGCTTTACAATGAGCAGTTCTTC. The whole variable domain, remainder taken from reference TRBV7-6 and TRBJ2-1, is GAGVSQSPRYKVTKRGQDVALRCDPISGHVSLYWYRQALGQGPEFLTYFNYEAQQDKSGLPNDRFSAERPEGSISTLTIQRTEQRDSAMYRCASSPLAALYNEQFFGPGTRLTVL.

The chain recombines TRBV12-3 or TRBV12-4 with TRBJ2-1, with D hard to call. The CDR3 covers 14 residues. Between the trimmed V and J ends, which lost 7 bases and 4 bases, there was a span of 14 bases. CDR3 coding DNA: TGTGCCAGCACATACTCCGGGCAGTACAATGAGCAGTTCTTC. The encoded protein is CASTYSGQYNEQFF.

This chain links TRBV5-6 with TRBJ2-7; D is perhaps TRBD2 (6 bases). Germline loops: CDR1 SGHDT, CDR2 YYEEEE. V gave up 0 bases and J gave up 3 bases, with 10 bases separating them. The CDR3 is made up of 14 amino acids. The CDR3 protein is CASSLDLEGYEQYV. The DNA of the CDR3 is TGTGCCAGCAGCTTGGATTTGGAGGGCTACGAGCAGTACGTC.

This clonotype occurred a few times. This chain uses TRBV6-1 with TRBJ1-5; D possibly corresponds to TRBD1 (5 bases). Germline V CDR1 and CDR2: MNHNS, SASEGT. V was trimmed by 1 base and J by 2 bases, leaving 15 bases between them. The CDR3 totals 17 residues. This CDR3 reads CASSEVGGIGRNQPQHF. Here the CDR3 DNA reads TGTGCCAGCAGTGAAGTCGGGGGAATCGGGCGCAATCAGCCCCAGCATTTT.

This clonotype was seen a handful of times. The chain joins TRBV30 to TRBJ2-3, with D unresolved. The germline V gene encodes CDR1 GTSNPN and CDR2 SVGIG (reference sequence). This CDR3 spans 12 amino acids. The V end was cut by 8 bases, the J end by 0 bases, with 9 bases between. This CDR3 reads CALHGSTDTQYF. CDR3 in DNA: TGTGCCCTCCACGGGAGCACAGATACGCAGTATTTT. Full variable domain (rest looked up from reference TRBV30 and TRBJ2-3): SQTIHQWPATLVQPVGSPLSLECTVEGTSNPNLYWYRQAAGRGLQLLFYSVGIGQISSEVPQNLSASRPQDRQFILSSKKLLLSDSGFYLCALHGSTDTQYFGPGTRLTVL.

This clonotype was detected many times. CDR3 sequence: CASSYPGGNTEAFF. The DNA for the CDR3 is TGTGCCAGCAGTTACCCCGGGGGGAACACTGAAGCTTTCTTT. This sequence joins TRBV6-2 or TRBV6-3 and TRBJ1-1, with D possibly being TRBD1 (5 bases). This CDR3 is 14 amino acids long. The germline V and J ends were trimmed by 2 bases and 1 base, with 8 bases remaining between them. CDR1 MNHEY and CDR2 SVGEGT come from the germline V gene.

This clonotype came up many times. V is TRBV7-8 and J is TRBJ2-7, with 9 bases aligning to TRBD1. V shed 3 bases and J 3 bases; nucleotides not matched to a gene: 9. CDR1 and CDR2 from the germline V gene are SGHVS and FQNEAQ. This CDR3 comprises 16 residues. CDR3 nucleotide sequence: TGTGCCAGCAGCTTGAGCTCCGGGACAGGGAACTACGAGCAGTACTTC. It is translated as CASSLSSGTGNYEQYF.

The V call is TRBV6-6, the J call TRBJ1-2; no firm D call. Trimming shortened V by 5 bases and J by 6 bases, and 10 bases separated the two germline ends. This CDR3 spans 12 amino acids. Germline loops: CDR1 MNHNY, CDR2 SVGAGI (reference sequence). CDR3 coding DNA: TGTGCCAGCAGTCTGGTAGGGAATGGCTACACCTTC. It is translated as CASSLVGNGYTF.

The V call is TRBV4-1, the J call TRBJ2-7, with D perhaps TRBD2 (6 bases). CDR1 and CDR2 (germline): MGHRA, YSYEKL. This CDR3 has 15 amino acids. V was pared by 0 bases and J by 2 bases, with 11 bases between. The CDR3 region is CASSQERGGAYEQYV. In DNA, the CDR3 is TGCGCCAGCAGCCAAGAACGAGGCGGGGCCTACGAGCAGTACGTC.

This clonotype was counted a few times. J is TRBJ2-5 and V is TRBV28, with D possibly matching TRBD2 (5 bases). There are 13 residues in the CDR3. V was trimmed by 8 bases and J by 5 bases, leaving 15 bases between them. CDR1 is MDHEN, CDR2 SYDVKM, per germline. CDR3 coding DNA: TGTGCCAGCGAAGAGGGTTTTATGGAGACCCAGTACTTC. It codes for CASEEGFMETQYF. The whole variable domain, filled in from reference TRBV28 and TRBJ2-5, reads DVKVTQSSRYLVKRTGEKVFLECVQDMDHENMFWYRQDPGLGLRLIYFSYDVKMKEKGDIPEGYSVSREKKERFSLILESASTNQTSMYLCASEEGFMETQYFGPGTRLLVL.

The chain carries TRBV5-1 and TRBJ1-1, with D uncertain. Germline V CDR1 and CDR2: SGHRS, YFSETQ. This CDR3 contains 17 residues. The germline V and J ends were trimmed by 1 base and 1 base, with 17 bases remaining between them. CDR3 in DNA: TGCGCCAGCAGCTTGTATTTGATAGAATCCGGGAACACTGAAGCTTTCTTT. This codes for CASSLYLIESGNTEAFF.

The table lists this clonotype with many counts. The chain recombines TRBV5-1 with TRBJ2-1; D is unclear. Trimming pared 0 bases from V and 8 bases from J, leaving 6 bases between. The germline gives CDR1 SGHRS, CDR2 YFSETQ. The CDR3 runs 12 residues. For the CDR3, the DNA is TGCGCCAGCAGCTTGGCTGGGTATGAGCAGTTCTTC. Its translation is CASSLAGYEQFF.

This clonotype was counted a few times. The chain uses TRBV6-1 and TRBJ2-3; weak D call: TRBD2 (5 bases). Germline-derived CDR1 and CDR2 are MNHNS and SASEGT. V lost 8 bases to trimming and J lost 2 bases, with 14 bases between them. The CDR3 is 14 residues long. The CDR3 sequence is CASGSTYSTDTQYF. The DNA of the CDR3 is TGTGCCAGCGGGAGCACCTACTCCACAGATACGCAGTATTTT.

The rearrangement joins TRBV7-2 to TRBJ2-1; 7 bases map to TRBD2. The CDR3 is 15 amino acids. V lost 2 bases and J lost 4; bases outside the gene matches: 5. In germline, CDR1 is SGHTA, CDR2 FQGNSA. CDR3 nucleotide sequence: TGTGCCAGCAGCTTAACGGCCGGGGGGTACAATGAGCAGTTCTTC. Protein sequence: CASSLTAGGYNEQFF.

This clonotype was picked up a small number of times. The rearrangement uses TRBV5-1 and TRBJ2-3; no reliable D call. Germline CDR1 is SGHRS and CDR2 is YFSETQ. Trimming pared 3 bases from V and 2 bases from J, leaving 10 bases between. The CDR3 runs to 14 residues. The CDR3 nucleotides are TGCGCCAGCAGCTATCGGCAGCTCACAGATACGCAGTATTTT. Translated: CASSYRQLTDTQYF.

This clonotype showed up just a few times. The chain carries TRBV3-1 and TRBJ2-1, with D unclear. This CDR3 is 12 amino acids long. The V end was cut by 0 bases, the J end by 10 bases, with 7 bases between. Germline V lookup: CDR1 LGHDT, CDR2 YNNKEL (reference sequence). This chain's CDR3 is CASSQESREQFF. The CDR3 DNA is TGTGCCAGCAGCCAAGAATCTAGAGAGCAGTTCTTC.

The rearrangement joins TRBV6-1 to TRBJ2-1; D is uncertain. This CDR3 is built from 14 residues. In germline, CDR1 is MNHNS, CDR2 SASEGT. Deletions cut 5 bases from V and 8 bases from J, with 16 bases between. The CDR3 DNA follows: TGTGCCAGCAGTATCCAGTGGTCCGCGCATGAGCAGTTCTTC. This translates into CASSIQWSAHEQFF.